The source of this TCR beta chain is a study of blood T cell repertoires in COVID-19. The ends were cut back, 6 bases at V and 5 bases at J, with 19 bases in the middle. The CDR3 is 16 amino acids. The germline gives CDR1 LNHDA, CDR2 SQIVND (reference sequence). Assay: immunoSEQ multiplex PCR; the TCRdb copy retains only in-frame clones and omits some. The sample yields 260,000 or so clones, about 85% seen once. The cohort comprised adults aged about 18 to 100 years residing in approximately 25 US areas. The sample was PBMCs or T cells enriched from blood (not recorded which). The genes are TRBV19 and TRBJ1-4; D may be TRBD1 (5 bases). This TCR derives from a woman in her forties or fifties who had recovered from COVID-19. The CDR3 nucleotides read TGTGCCAGTAGACCCCGGGACTCCAGTTTCAATGAAAAACTGTTTTTT. Residues: CASRPRDSSFNEKLFF. Filled out from reference TRBV19 and TRBJ1-4, the complete variable domain reads DGGITQSPKYLFRKEGQNVTLSCEQNLNHDAMYWYRQDPGQGLRLIYYSQIVNDFQKGDIAEGYSVSREKKESFPLTVTSAQKNPTAFYLCASRPRDSSFNEKLFFGSGTQLSVL.